The rows below give T cell receptor beta chains drawn from one sample of a study of prognosis after radiotherapy for stage I lung cancer. One entry per CDR3 protein results from TCRdb running MiXCR on the multiplex PCR reads. The repertoire has roughly 14,000 distinct CDR3 sequences, 30% to 40% of them found once; the top ten carry more than 20%. The material was PBMCs, obtained before or after stereotactic body radiation therapy (not recorded which). Every receptor here comes from a donor older than 45 with non-small cell lung cancer. Both conserved end residues are part of each CDR3. For some rows the clone size is stated as once, few or many, or as a class when expanded; others skip it.

j_call: TRBJ2-6; clone_size: many; v_call: TRBV6-5; cdr3_length: 16; cdr3_aa: CASSYSGTSGANVLTF
j_call: TRBJ1-5; clone_size: many; v_call: TRBV5-8; cdr3_length: 14; cdr3_aa: CASGDRGNNQPQHF
j_call: TRBJ2-2; clone_size: NA; v_call: TRBV2; cdr3_length: 15; cdr3_aa: CESSEEPPNTGELFF
j_call: TRBJ1-3; clone_size: many; v_call: TRBV10-2; cdr3_length: 14; cdr3_aa: CASSEPSSGNTIYF
j_call: TRBJ2-6; clone_size: NA; v_call: TRBV28; cdr3_length: 19; cdr3_aa: CASRTPGTGADSGANVLTF
j_call: TRBJ1-2; clone_size: many; v_call: TRBV30; cdr3_length: 15; cdr3_aa: CAWSPSGDLIYGYTF
j_call: TRBJ1-5; clone_size: many; v_call: TRBV27; cdr3_length: 15; cdr3_aa: CASSSGFIANQPQHF
j_call: TRBJ2-7; clone_size: NA; v_call: TRBV28; cdr3_length: 14; cdr3_aa: CASTPTGRPYELYF
j_call: TRBJ2-5; clone_size: NA; v_call: TRBV20-1; cdr3_length: 15; cdr3_aa: CSARGREGGVEKQYF
j_call: TRBJ2-2; clone_size: many; v_call: TRBV28; cdr3_length: 13; cdr3_aa: CASTQGGTGELFF
j_call: TRBJ2-3; clone_size: medium-sized; v_call: TRBV6-4; cdr3_length: 14; cdr3_aa: CASSYGQATDTQYF
j_call: TRBJ2-7; clone_size: NA; v_call: TRBV27; cdr3_length: 13; cdr3_aa: CARRRTFSYEQYF
j_call: TRBJ2-7; clone_size: many; v_call: TRBV2; cdr3_length: 14; cdr3_aa: CASRTGTGDVEQYF
j_call: TRBJ2-7; clone_size: NA; v_call: TRBV11-2; cdr3_length: 14; cdr3_aa: CASRLQGNAYEQYF
j_call: TRBJ2-7; clone_size: NA; v_call: TRBV4-3; cdr3_length: 18; cdr3_aa: CASSQGAPWFGSSYEQYF
j_call: TRBJ1-2; clone_size: many; v_call: TRBV19; cdr3_length: 14; cdr3_aa: CASSIGQTNYGYTF
j_call: TRBJ2-7; clone_size: many; v_call: TRBV4-1; cdr3_length: 16; cdr3_aa: CASSQGAGLPSYEQYF
j_call: TRBJ1-2; clone_size: NA; v_call: TRBV6-2/TRBV6-3; cdr3_length: 14; cdr3_aa: CASRHQGGGEGYTF
j_call: TRBJ2-7; clone_size: many; v_call: TRBV6-1; cdr3_length: 14; cdr3_aa: CASRDRTASYEQYF
j_call: TRBJ2-1; clone_size: medium-sized; v_call: TRBV20-1; cdr3_length: 16; cdr3_aa: CSARDTGREAYNEQFF